This TCR beta chain was profiled in a study of blood T cell repertoires in COVID-19. Participant ages covered roughly 18 to 89 years across 24 US areas. Produced via immunoSEQ multiplex PCR; TCRdb's table is partial and in-frame only. The repertoire holds a few hundred thousand clones, with approximately 90% as singletons. Trimming left V 0 bases short and J 8 bases short, with 9 bases between. This CDR3 is built from 14 residues. The germline V gene has CDR1 SGHRS and CDR2 YFSETQ. The chain is built from TRBV5-1 and TRBJ1-6; tentative D call: TRBD1 (5 bases). This receptor was taken from a human donor in a cohort exposed to, infected with or recovered from COVID-19 (not recorded which). The donor label of this sample is uncertain. The sample consisted of PBMCs or T cells enriched from blood (not recorded which). The CDR3 sequence is CASSLDRGYSPLHF. CDR3 in DNA: TGCGCCAGCAGCTTGGATAGGGGTTATTCACCCCTCCACTTT.